The rows below give T cell receptor beta chains drawn from one sample of a study of blood T cell repertoires in COVID-19. The repertoire was sequenced with immunoSEQ multiplex PCR; TCRdb's copy has only in-frame clones and lacks some. The table records 300,000 or so clones, around 86% of them present only once. Sequencing was performed on peripheral blood. The receptors were gathered from a woman aged 50 to 65 with acute or convalescent COVID-19. CDR3s leave out the opening cysteine and the closing phenylalanine or tryptophan. Fields, in order: V gene, J gene, CDR3 protein.

V gene: TRBV5-1; J gene: TRBJ1-4; CDR3 protein: ASSPERGAGEKLF
V gene: TRBV3-1/TRBV3-2; J gene: TRBJ2-4; CDR3 protein: ASSQWDRSHNIQY
V gene: TRBV14; J gene: TRBJ2-7; CDR3 protein: ASSRTGTAEVMN
V gene: TRBV29-1; J gene: TRBJ1-1; CDR3 protein: SVGTGSNTEAF
V gene: TRBV24-1; J gene: TRBJ2-3; CDR3 protein: ATSEGLSRGDTQY
V gene: TRBV11-2; J gene: TRBJ1-5; CDR3 protein: ASSLDDIRGNQPQH
V gene: TRBV3-1/TRBV3-2; J gene: TRBJ1-2; CDR3 protein: ASSQRGEGYT
V gene: TRBV6-5; J gene: TRBJ2-3; CDR3 protein: ASSYPDRVTDTQY
V gene: TRBV6-5; J gene: TRBJ1-6; CDR3 protein: ASSYSIAGTLH
V gene: TRBV28; J gene: TRBJ2-7; CDR3 protein: ASRTGTSLLNYEQY
V gene: TRBV27; J gene: TRBJ2-1; CDR3 protein: ASSLAGGTYNEQF
V gene: TRBV9; J gene: TRBJ2-7; CDR3 protein: ASSVDVREVSYEQY
V gene: TRBV5-1; J gene: TRBJ2-1; CDR3 protein: ASSLGLAGLNEQF
V gene: TRBV29-1; J gene: TRBJ2-7; CDR3 protein: SVERLAGAYEQY
V gene: TRBV10-3; J gene: TRBJ2-3; CDR3 protein: AISESAGVSDTQY
V gene: TRBV4-1; J gene: TRBJ1-3; CDR3 protein: ASSPDRGLGNTIY
V gene: TRBV6-5; J gene: TRBJ2-1; CDR3 protein: ASSFQELDEQF
V gene: TRBV18; J gene: TRBJ1-5; CDR3 protein: ASKKGANQPQH
V gene: TRBV5-8; J gene: TRBJ1-5; CDR3 protein: ASSPRIQGQPQH
V gene: TRBV12-3/TRBV12-4; J gene: TRBJ2-7; CDR3 protein: ASTPWGAYEQY
V gene: TRBV5-1; J gene: TRBJ1-5; CDR3 protein: ASSEGQDSGNQPQH
V gene: TRBV27; J gene: TRBJ2-1; CDR3 protein: ASSLIGIAGVNEQF
V gene: TRBV28; J gene: TRBJ1-2; CDR3 protein: ASSLRQGDGYT
V gene: TRBV7-2; J gene: TRBJ2-3; CDR3 protein: ASSRGGQGTDTQY
V gene: TRBV9; J gene: TRBJ2-1; CDR3 protein: ASSVGGLAGGEQF
V gene: TRBV28; J gene: TRBJ2-1; CDR3 protein: ASSSRASRDYNEQF
V gene: TRBV28; J gene: TRBJ1-2; CDR3 protein: ASEEDGYT